This TCR beta chain was identified in a study of identical twins. Notes on the study in general: Surplus twin overlap in beta out-of-frame sequences was less pronounced.

Per the germline V gene, CDR1 is SGHAT and CDR2 is FQNNGV. V was cut by 11 bases and J by 0 bases, with 11 bases left in between. CDR3 length equals 13 residues. This clonotype has a count of ten or more. The antigen is undetermined. TCRdb re-analysed the 5' RACE reads in MiXCR, keeping a single row per CDR3 protein. The sample yields roughly 200,000 distinct CDR3 sequences, around 8.1% seen once. Another study also made use of these data, one on yellow fever vaccine responses in identical twins.

The chain uses TRBV11-2 and TRBJ2-1; D assignment may be TRBD1 or TRBD2 (5 bases each). Material: memory (CD45RO+) T cells sorted from blood. This clonotype originated in a woman between 18 and 29 years old in good health. In nucleotides, the CDR3 is TGTGCCGCCAGGGAGAACTCCTACAATGAGCAGTTCTTC. The encoded protein is CAARENSYNEQFF.